Each of the 25 T cell receptor beta chains below was sequenced from the same sample in a study of blood T cell repertoires in COVID-19. Generated by immunoSEQ multiplex PCR, the TCRdb table keeps only in-frame clones and is missing some. The table has over 75,000 clones, around 80% seen once; the top ten hold 8.7%. Specimen: peripheral blood. Source of these receptors: a man aged 50-59 years who had recovered from COVID-19.

The V call is TRBV23-1, the J call TRBJ1-4; 10 nucleotides line up with TRBD1. TRBV23-1 is an ORF; its function is uncertain. CDR3 size: 16 residues. V dropped 0 bases and J dropped 9; count of bases not matched to a gene: 7. The CDR3 loop is CASSQSRDRGSQKLFF. In DNA form, the CDR3 reads TGCGCCAGCAGTCAATCACGGGACAGGGGTTCGCAAAAACTGTTTTTT.

This clone was seen more than once but under ten times. The chain recombines TRBV5-1 with TRBJ2-3; 9 bases align to TRBD2. With 4 bases clipped from V and 5 bases from J, the junction kept 14 bases outside the gene matches. From germline, CDR1 is SGHRS and CDR2 YFSETQ. CDR3 size: 17 residues. This CDR3 reads CASSVETSGFARDTQYF. DNA of the CDR3: TGCGCCAGCAGCGTAGAGACTAGCGGCTTTGCACGAGATACGCAGTATTTT.

The chain combines TRBV9 with TRBJ2-5, with D maybe TRBD2 (5 bases). The CDR3 has 14 residues. V was clipped by 3 bases and J by 0 bases, with 9 bases between them. Per germline, CDR1 SGDLS and CDR2 YYNGEE. Here the CDR3 DNA reads TGTGCCAGCAGCGAGGGCGGGTACCAAGAGACCCAGTACTTC. This translates into CASSEGGYQETQYF.

Note on this clone: The sample contains more than one DNA sequence encoding this CDR3. The chain links TRBV7-2 to TRBJ2-3, with D unclear. Germline V gene lookup returns CDR1 SGHTA and CDR2 FQGNSA. V was cut by 2 bases and J by 2 bases, with 2 bases left in between. CDR3 size: 12 residues. The CDR3 reads CASSLYTDTQYF. CDR3 sequence (DNA): TGTGCCAGCAGCTTATACACAGATACGCAGTATTTT.

This CDR3 reads CASRRTGSEAFF. DNA of the CDR3: TGCGCCAGCAGGCGGACAGGGTCTGAAGCTTTCTTT. This rearrangement joins TRBV4-1 to TRBJ1-1, with 8 bases lining up with TRBD1. The CDR3 is 12 residues long. After removal of 6 bases from V and 6 bases from J, the junction contained 3 bases not matched to a gene. The germline CDR1 and CDR2 sequences are MGHRA and YSYEKL.

Turning to this clone: Different DNA sequences within this sample yield the same CDR3. The J gene is TRBJ1-4, the V gene TRBV6-5; D gene uncertain. V shed 8 bases and J shed 0 bases, with 7 bases lying between them. Germline V gene sequence: CDR1 MNHEY, CDR2 SVGAGI. This CDR3 is 13 amino acids long. The CDR3, as DNA: TGTGCCAGCCGGGGTGCAACTAATGAAAAACTGTTTTTT. It is translated as CASRGATNEKLFF.

The chain links TRBV6-5 to TRBJ1-4; D uncertain. Trimming removed 6 bases from V and 3 bases from J, with 11 bases in between. This CDR3 contains 14 residues. Per the germline V gene, CDR1 is MNHEY and CDR2 is SVGAGI. CDR3: CASSPVAANEKLFF. The DNA of the CDR3 is TGTGCCAGCAGCCCGGTTGCGGCTAATGAAAAACTGTTTTTT.

This clone is a singleton in its sample. This chain uses TRBV27 with TRBJ1-2, with no clear D. V was cut by 5 bases and J by 8 bases, with 9 bases left in between. This CDR3 has 11 residues. CDR1 and CDR2 (germline): MNHEY, SMNVEV (reference sequence). The CDR3 is CASSGLGGYTF. The CDR3 DNA reads as TGTGCCAGCAGTGGACTGGGCGGCTACACCTTC.

The V gene is TRBV15, the J gene TRBJ2-7; TRBD2 matches 9 bases. The CDR3 has 14 residues. The germline CDR1 and CDR2 sequences are LNHNV and YYDKDF (reference sequence). V lost 3 bases and J lost 3; bases outside the gene matches: 3. In nucleotides, the CDR3 is TGTGCCACCAGCAGGGCGGGAGGGGGCTACGAGCAGTACTTC. This translates into CATSRAGGGYEQYF.

The rearrangement links TRBV9 to TRBJ2-7; TRBD1 matches at 9 bases. The CDR3 covers 14 residues. The V gene's germline CDR1 is SGDLS and CDR2 YYNGEE. V lost 4 bases, J lost 3 bases, and 5 bases stayed unmatched. CDR3: CASSPWTGDYEQYF. The CDR3 DNA reads as TGTGCCAGCAGCCCCTGGACAGGGGACTACGAGCAGTACTTC.

In nucleotides, the CDR3 is TGTGCCAGCAGCCACGGCCAGGGGGCGCCGAGCTACAATGAGCAGTTCTTC. Protein sequence: CASSHGQGAPSYNEQFF. The J gene is TRBJ2-1, the V gene TRBV28; 8 bases are shared with TRBD1. Unmatched junction bases numbered 13, after V lost 6 bases and J lost 3 bases. CDR3 length: 17 amino acids. Germline CDR1 and CDR2: MDHEN and SYDVKM.

This clone came up a few times. CDR3 amino acids: CASSPGSAKNIQYF. In nucleotides, the CDR3 is TGTGCCAGCAGTCCCGGGAGTGCCAAAAACATTCAGTACTTC. The chain is built from TRBV28 and TRBJ2-4, with D possibly being TRBD2 (6 bases). V dropped 5 bases and J dropped 1 base, with 9 bases sitting between them. The CDR3 runs 14 residues. CDR1 is MDHEN, CDR2 SYDVKM, per germline.

This sequence joins TRBV28 and TRBJ2-7; D not certain. V was clipped by 6 bases and J by 2 bases, with 11 bases between them. This CDR3 spans 13 amino acids. Germline CDR1 is MDHEN and CDR2 is SYDVKM. The CDR3 DNA is TGTGCCAGCAGCAAAAGTCAGACCTACGAGCAGTACTTC. This encodes CASSKSQTYEQYF.

This clone occurred once. CDR3 sequence (DNA): TGTGCCAGCAGTTACTCGACCCAGGGGTACTATGGCTACACCTTC. This sequence encodes CASSYSTQGYYGYTF. The chain is built from TRBV6-2 or TRBV6-3 and TRBJ1-2; D is possibly TRBD1 (6 bases). The CDR3 length is 15 residues. The V gene lost 0 bases and the J gene lost 3 bases, with 11 bases spanning the gap. Germline loops: CDR1 MNHEY, CDR2 SVGEGT.

The rearrangement joins TRBV7-8 to TRBJ2-7; a weak D match, TRBD1 (6 bases). Germline V gene data show CDR1 as SGHVS and CDR2 as FQNEAQ. The CDR3 runs 13 residues. Trimming took off 5 bases at V and 4 bases at J, with 12 bases between the two ends. CDR3 bases: TGTGCCAGCAGCCAAGGACAGACATACGAGCAGTACTTC. It yields the protein CASSQGQTYEQYF.

The chain couples TRBV7-3 to TRBJ2-4, with TRBD2 matching over 10 bases. The CDR3 covers 22 residues. Trimming took 4 bases from V and 0 from J; bases not matched to a gene: 21. The germline V gene encodes CDR1 SGHTA and CDR2 FQGTGA. The CDR3: CASSSQAGQLAGSLLAKNIQYF. CDR3 bases: TGTGCCAGCAGCTCCCAAGCAGGGCAACTAGCGGGGTCCCTATTAGCCAAAAACATTCAGTACTTC.

The chain recombines TRBV19 with TRBJ1-2, with 12 bases identical to TRBD1. The junction had 3 bases not matched to a gene; V was cut back by 3 bases and J by 4 bases. CDR1 LNHDA and CDR2 SQIVND come from the germline V gene (reference sequence). The CDR3 loop spans 15 amino acids. Written as DNA, the CDR3 is TGTGCCAGTAGTATCTCGGGACAGGGGGCCTATGGCTACACCTTC. Translating it yields CASSISGQGAYGYTF. Based on the CDR3 plus reference TRBV19 and TRBJ1-2, the full variable domain is DGGITQSPKYLFRKEGQNVTLSCEQNLNHDAMYWYRQDPGQGLRLIYYSQIVNDFQKGDIAEGYSVSREKKESFPLTVTSAQKNPTAFYLCASSISGQGAYGYTFGSGTRLTVV.

The V gene is TRBV7-6, the J gene TRBJ2-7; perhaps TRBD1 as D (5 bases). The CDR3 length is 14 residues. Between the trimmed V and J ends, which lost 1 base and 8 bases, there was a span of 15 bases. Looked up from germline, CDR1 is SGHVS and CDR2 is FNYEAQ. The CDR3, as DNA: TGTGCCAGCAGCTTAGAGGCCGGACACCGGCAGCAGTACTTC. Its translation: CASSLEAGHRQQYF.

The J gene is TRBJ2-1, the V gene TRBV15; 7 positions agree with TRBD2. V lost 2 bases, J lost 2 bases, and 15 bases stayed unmatched. The CDR3 contains 19 residues. Per the germline V gene, CDR1 is LNHNV and CDR2 is YYDKDF (reference sequence). The CDR3 nucleotides read TGTGCCACCAGCAGACCCCCCACCTCGGGGGGTCCTACCTACAATGAGCAGTTCTTC. Amino acid sequence: CATSRPPTSGGPTYNEQFF.

The chain joins TRBV18 to TRBJ2-7; D is ambiguous. This CDR3 region has 14 residues. V lost 2 bases, J lost 0 bases, and 8 bases lay in between. Germline V gene sequence: CDR1 KGHSH, CDR2 LQKENI. The CDR3 spells CASSPDTNSYEQYF. The CDR3 DNA sequence: TGTGCCAGCTCACCAGACACCAACTCCTACGAGCAGTACTTC.

The CDR3 sequence: CASSSPGQGADTQYF. CDR3 bases: TGTGCCAGCAGCTCACCGGGACAGGGCGCAGATACGCAGTATTTT. The chain employs TRBV28 and TRBJ2-3; 9 positions match TRBD1. Germline loops: CDR1 MDHEN, CDR2 SYDVKM. The CDR3 is 15 amino acids. Trimming removed 6 bases from V and 4 bases from J; junction bases left unmatched: 8.

This clone was picked up one time. This chain links TRBV10-2 with TRBJ2-3; 8 bases fit TRBD1. CDR1 is WSHSY, CDR2 SAAADI, per germline. The CDR3 totals 18 residues. The J segment lost 0 bases and the V segment lost 6 bases, leaving 14 bases of the junction unmatched. The CDR3: CASSDLSRQGPSTDTQYF. Here the CDR3 DNA reads TGCGCCAGCAGCGACCTATCCCGACAGGGGCCAAGCACAGATACGCAGTATTTT.

The genes are TRBV18 and TRBJ1-4; possible D gene TRBD1, 6 bases. Germline V gene sequence: CDR1 KGHSH, CDR2 LQKENI. The length of the CDR3 is 14 residues. V lost 3 bases and J 7 bases, leaving 12 bases between the germline ends. The CDR3: CASSPGTGSEKLFF. In DNA, the CDR3 is TGTGCCAGCTCACCGGGAACAGGGAGTGAAAAACTGTTTTTT.

The V call is TRBV5-6, the J call TRBJ2-5, with TRBD1 matching over 10 bases. V was clipped by 4 bases and J by 4 bases; unmatched bases: 1. Germline V CDR1 and CDR2: SGHDT, YYEEEE. The length of the CDR3 is 13 residues. The CDR3 bases are TGTGCCAGCAGCCGGGACAGGGGAGAGACCCAGTACTTC. Translated, it gives CASSRDRGETQYF.

The chain employs TRBV11-2 and TRBJ1-3; D is possibly TRBD1 (5 bases). V lost 4 bases and J lost 0, with 22 bases in between. The CDR3 has 19 residues. CDR1 is SGHAT, CDR2 FQNNGV, per germline. CDR3 in amino acids: CASSSPQGGPIFSGNTIYF. The CDR3 DNA reads TGTGCCAGCAGCTCCCCCCAGGGCGGACCCATTTTCTCTGGAAACACCATATATTTT.